A selection of T cell receptor beta chains follows, all from one sample in a study of blood T cell repertoires in COVID-19. Measured with immunoSEQ multiplex PCR; TCRdb has only the in-frame clones, and not every one. In the table there are about 72,000 clones, around 85% of which are singletons. What was sequenced was peripheral blood. The receptors here all came from an elderly woman with active or convalescent COVID-19. Each CDR3 is given with its conserved first and last residue. The D gene is left open where the match is weak. Only part of the rows carry a size: once, few, many, or a class if the clone is expanded.

TRBV7-8	TRBJ2-1	NA	NA	TGTGCCAGCAGCTTAGCTGGAACAGGTAGACTTCTCCACAATGAGCAGTTCTTC	CASSLAGTGRLLHNEQFF
TRBV7-9	TRBJ1-4	NA	TRBD1	TGTGCCAGCAGCTTCGGGGGACAGCTTAATGAAAAACTGTTTTTT	CASSFGGQLNEKLFF
TRBV2	TRBJ2-3	NA	TRBD2	TGTGCCACCACAGACCTGGGACTAGCGGGGGCAGATACGCAGTATTTT	CATTDLGLAGADTQYF
TRBV5-1	TRBJ1-4	NA	NA	TGCGCCAGCGGCCGGGGGGCAGAAAGGGAAAAACTGTTTTTT	CASGRGAEREKLFF
TRBV27	TRBJ2-3	NA	NA	TGTGCCAGCAGTTTAAATTTAGTAGTGCAGTATTTT	CASSLNLVVQYF
TRBV18	TRBJ1-1	NA	TRBD1	TGTGCCAGCTCACCGGGACAGATTGATGAAGCTTTCTTT	CASSPGQIDEAFF
TRBV9	TRBJ2-1	once	TRBD2	TGTGCCAGCAGCGTAAGCGGGGGGTCTGAGCAGTTCTTC	CASSVSGGSEQFF
TRBV7-8	TRBJ2-1	NA	NA	TGTGCCAGCGCTTTTGCCAGCGACCAGAGTGACGGCTCCTACAATGAGCAGTTCTTC	CASAFASDQSDGSYNEQFF
TRBV30	TRBJ1-3	NA	NA	TGTGCCTGGAAAACCGAAGCGACGTACTCTGGAAACACCATATATTTT	CAWKTEATYSGNTIYF
TRBV29-1	TRBJ2-3	NA	TRBD1	TGCAGCGTTGAAACCGGGACAGGGGGCGCAGATACGCAGTATTTT	CSVETGTGGADTQYF
TRBV7-2	TRBJ2-7	NA	TRBD2	TGTGCCAGCAGCAAGGGACTAGCGGGGGACGAGCAGTACTTC	CASSKGLAGDEQYF
TRBV2	TRBJ1-1	NA	TRBD1	TGTGCCAGCAGTGAAGCGGGACAGGGGGCGAACGGAGCTGAAGCTTTCTTT	CASSEAGQGANGAEAFF
TRBV30	TRBJ1-1	NA	NA	TGTGCCTGGAGTAACCCGAGGGCTGAGACTGAAGCTTTCTTT	CAWSNPRAETEAFF
TRBV6-5	TRBJ1-1	NA	NA	TGTGCCAGCAAAATAATGGCGAACACTGAAGCTTTCTTT	CASKIMANTEAFF
TRBV7-6	TRBJ2-1	NA	NA	TGTGCCAGCAGCCCATGGTCGCTCGGTGAGCAGTTCTTC	CASSPWSLGEQFF
TRBV7-2	TRBJ1-6	few	TRBD1	TGTGCCAGCAGCACGGGACAGGGGGGAAATTCACCCCTCCACTTT	CASSTGQGGNSPLHF
TRBV7-8	TRBJ2-7	NA	TRBD1	TGTGCCAGCAGCGCAAGGACAGGGATTTTATACGAGCAGTACTTC	CASSARTGILYEQYF
TRBV6-5	TRBJ2-2	NA	TRBD1	TGTGCCAGCAGGCGACAGGGGGCCGGGGAGCTGTTTTTT	CASRRQGAGELFF
TRBV6-2/TRBV6-3	TRBJ2-2	NA	TRBD1	TGTGCCAGCGGCCGGGACAGGGTAGTGTGGACCGGGGAGCTGTTTTTT	CASGRDRVVWTGELFF
TRBV7-8	TRBJ2-5	NA	TRBD2	TGTGCCAGCAGCCCTCCGGGAGGCCAGTACTTC	CASSPPGGQYF
TRBV10-1	TRBJ1-6	NA	NA	TGCGCCAGCAGTGAGCACAGGGCTGATTCACCCCTCCACTTT	CASSEHRADSPLHF
TRBV6-5	TRBJ1-1	NA	NA	TGTGCCAGCAGTTATTCAGCGGGGGACACTGAAGCTTTCTTT	CASSYSAGDTEAFF
TRBV18	TRBJ1-5	once	TRBD1	TGTGCCAGCACACAGGGGAAAAATCAGCCCCAGCATTTT	CASTQGKNQPQHF
TRBV5-1	TRBJ1-2	NA	TRBD1	TGCGCCAGCAGCTTGGGACAGGGGGTTATCGGCTACACCTTC	CASSLGQGVIGYTF
TRBV14	TRBJ2-3	NA	NA	TGTGCCAGCAGCCAAGAGCGAGTTATCACAGATACGCAGTATTTT	CASSQERVITDTQYF
TRBV3-1/TRBV3-2	TRBJ2-7	NA	NA	TGTGCCAGCAGCCCTAGATATCACTACGAGCAGTACTTC	CASSPRYHYEQYF
TRBV5-1	TRBJ2-2	NA	NA	TGCGCCAGCAGCAACCGGGATACTACGTCCGGGGAGCTGTTTTTT	CASSNRDTTSGELFF
TRBV5-1	TRBJ1-4	NA	NA	TGCGCCAGCAGCAAGGTCGGGACTTTTGAAAATGAAAAACTGTTTTTT	CASSKVGTFENEKLFF
TRBV19	TRBJ2-6	NA	NA	TGTGCCAGTACGTGGGCTTCTGGGGCCAACGTCCTGACTTTC	CASTWASGANVLTF
TRBV5-1	TRBJ1-1	NA	NA	TGCGCCAGCAATAGGCAGGAAGGCACTGAAGCTTTCTTT	CASNRQEGTEAFF
TRBV11-3	TRBJ2-7	NA	NA	TGTGCCAGCAGCTTTTCCGGCTCCTACGAGCAGTACTTC	CASSFSGSYEQYF
TRBV5-8	TRBJ1-5	NA	NA	TGTGCCAGCAGCTTAGGTACAGGGTATGGCAATCAGCCCCAGCATTTT	CASSLGTGYGNQPQHF